The clone carrying this T cell receptor (beta chain) was recorded once. With 2 bases removed from V and 9 bases from J, the gap between germline ends came to 14 bases. Germline CDR1 reads MNHEY; CDR2 reads SVGAGI. The CDR3 covers 14 residues. Sequenced by immunoSEQ multiplex PCR; TCRdb stores in-frame clones only, minus some. Of some 66,000 clones in the sample, approximately 85% were seen once. This sample is part of a study of control samples from healthy donors and cancer patients. The chain employs TRBV6-5 and TRBJ2-1; TRBD1 might be the D (8 bases). The material sequenced was blood. This TCR derives from a man in his forties in good health. The CDR3 loop reads CASSYGTGGGEQFF. The CDR3 bases are TGTGCCAGCAGTTACGGAACAGGGGGGGGTGAGCAGTTCTTC.